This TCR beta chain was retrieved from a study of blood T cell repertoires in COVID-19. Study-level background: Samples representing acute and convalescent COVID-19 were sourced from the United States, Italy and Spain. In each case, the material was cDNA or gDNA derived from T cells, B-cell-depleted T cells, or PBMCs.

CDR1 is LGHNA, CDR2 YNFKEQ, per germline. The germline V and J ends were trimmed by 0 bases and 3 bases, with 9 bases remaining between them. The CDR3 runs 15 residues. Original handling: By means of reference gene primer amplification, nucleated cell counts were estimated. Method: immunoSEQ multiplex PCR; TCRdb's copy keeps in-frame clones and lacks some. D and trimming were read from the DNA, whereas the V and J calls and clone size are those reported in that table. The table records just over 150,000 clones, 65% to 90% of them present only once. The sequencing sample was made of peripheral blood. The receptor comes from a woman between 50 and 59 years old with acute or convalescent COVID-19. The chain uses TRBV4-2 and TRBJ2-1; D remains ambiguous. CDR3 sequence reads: CASSQEFSSYNEQFF. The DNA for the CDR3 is TGTGCCAGCAGCCAAGAGTTCTCGAGCTACAATGAGCAGTTCTTC.